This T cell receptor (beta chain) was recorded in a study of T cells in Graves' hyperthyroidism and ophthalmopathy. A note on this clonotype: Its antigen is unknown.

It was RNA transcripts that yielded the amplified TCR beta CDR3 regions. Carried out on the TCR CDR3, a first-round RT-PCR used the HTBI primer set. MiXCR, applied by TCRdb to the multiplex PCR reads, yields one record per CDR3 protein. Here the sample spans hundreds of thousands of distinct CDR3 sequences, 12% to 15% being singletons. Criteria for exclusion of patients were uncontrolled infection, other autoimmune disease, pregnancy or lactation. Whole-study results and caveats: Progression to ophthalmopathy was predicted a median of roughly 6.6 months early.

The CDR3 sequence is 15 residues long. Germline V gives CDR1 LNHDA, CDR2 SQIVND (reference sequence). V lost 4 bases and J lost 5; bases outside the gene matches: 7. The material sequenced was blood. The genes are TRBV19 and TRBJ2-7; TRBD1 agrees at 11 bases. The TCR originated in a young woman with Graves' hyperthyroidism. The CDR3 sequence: CASSTSRDRGNEQYF. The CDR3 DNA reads TGTGCCAGTAGTACGTCCCGGGACAGGGGGAACGAGCAGTACTTC. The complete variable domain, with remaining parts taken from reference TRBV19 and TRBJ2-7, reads DGGITQSPKYLFRKEGQNVTLSCEQNLNHDAMYWYRQDPGQGLRLIYYSQIVNDFQKGDIAEGYSVSREKKESFPLTVTSAQKNPTAFYLCASSTSRDRGNEQYFGPGTRLTVT.